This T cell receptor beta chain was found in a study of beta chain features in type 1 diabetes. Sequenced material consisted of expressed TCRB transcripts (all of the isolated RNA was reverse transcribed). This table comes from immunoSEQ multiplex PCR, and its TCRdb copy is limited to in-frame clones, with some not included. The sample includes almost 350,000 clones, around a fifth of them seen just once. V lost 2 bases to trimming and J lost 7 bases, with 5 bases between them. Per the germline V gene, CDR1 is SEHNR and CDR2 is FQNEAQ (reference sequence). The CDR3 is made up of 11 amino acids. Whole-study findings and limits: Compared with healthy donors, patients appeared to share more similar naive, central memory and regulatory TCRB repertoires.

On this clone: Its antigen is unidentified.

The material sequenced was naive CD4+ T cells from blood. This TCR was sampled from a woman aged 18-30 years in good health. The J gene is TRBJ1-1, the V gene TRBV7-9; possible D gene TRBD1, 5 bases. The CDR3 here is CASSLRGEAFF. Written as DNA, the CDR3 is TGTGCCAGCAGCTTAAGGGGTGAAGCTTTCTTT.